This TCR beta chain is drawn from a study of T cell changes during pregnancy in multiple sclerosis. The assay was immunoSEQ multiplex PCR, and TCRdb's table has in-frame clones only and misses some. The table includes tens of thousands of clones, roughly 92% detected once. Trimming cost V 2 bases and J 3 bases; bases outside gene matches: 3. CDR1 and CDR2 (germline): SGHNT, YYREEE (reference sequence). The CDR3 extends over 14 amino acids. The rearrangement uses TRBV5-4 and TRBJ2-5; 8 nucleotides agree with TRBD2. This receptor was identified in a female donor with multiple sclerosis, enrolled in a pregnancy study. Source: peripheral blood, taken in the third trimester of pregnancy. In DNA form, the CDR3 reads TGTGCCAGCAGCTTTACTAGCGGAAAAGAGACCCAGTACTTC. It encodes CASSFTSGKETQYF.